This T cell receptor beta chain was observed in a study of blood T cell repertoires in COVID-19. Overall study: Italy, Spain and the United States were the sources of the convalescent and acute COVID-19 samples.

In the original workflow: How many nucleated cells were present was estimated from reference gene primer amplification. Assay: immunoSEQ multiplex PCR; the TCRdb copy retains only in-frame clones and omits some. That table gives V, J and clone size, and the DNA gave D and trimming. The sample has roughly 60,000 clones; around 80% are singletons. The CDR3 runs 14 residues. The ends lost 7 bases at V and 5 bases at J; junction bases unmatched: 6. Germline V gene lookup returns CDR1 SGHKS and CDR2 YYEKEE (reference sequence). V and J are TRBV5-5 and TRBJ1-6, with TRBD1 identical over 7 bases. This TCR was recovered from a woman aged 55-70 years with acute or convalescent COVID-19. The specimen was peripheral blood. CDR3 residues: CASFDRVNNSPLHF. CDR3 in DNA: TGTGCCAGCTTTGACAGGGTAAATAATTCACCCCTCCACTTT.